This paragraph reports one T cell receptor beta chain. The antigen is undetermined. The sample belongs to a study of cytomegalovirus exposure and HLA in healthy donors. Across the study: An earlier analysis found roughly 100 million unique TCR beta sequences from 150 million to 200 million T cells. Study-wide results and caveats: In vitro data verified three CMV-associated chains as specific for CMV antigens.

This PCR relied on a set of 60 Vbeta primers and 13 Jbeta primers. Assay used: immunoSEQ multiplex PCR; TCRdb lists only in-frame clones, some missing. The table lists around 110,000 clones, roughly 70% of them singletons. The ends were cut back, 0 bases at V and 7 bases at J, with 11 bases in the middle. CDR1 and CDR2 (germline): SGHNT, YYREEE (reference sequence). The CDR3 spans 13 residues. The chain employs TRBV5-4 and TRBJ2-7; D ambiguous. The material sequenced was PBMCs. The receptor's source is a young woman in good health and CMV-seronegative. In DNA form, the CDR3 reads TGTGCCAGCAGCTTGGCCAACAGTGGGGAGCAGTACTTC. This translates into CASSLANSGEQYF. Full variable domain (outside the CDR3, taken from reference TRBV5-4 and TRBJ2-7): ETGVTQSPTHLIKTRGQQVTLRCSSQSGHNTVSWYQQALGQGPQFIFQYYREEENGRGNFPPRFSGLQFPNYSSELNVNALELDDSALYLCASSLANSGEQYFGPGTRLTVT.